This is a list of T cell receptor beta chains from one sample in a study of T cell responses to AZD1222 COVID-19 vaccine. The assay was immunoSEQ multiplex PCR, and TCRdb's table has in-frame clones only and misses some. The profile covers 95,000 to 100,000 clones, with more than 70% appearing a single time and more than 8.5% taken by the ten largest. The sample here was peripheral blood, taken 28 days after the second AZD1222 dose. Receptors originate from an adult who received the AZD1222 COVID-19 vaccine. The CDR3 runs from the conserved cysteine through the conserved F or W. The D gene is left open where the match is weak. Size is omitted from some rows. Given values are once, few, many or a class for expanded clones.

j_gene: TRBJ2-6
d_gene: .
v_gene: TRBV10-3
len: 13
abundance: .
CDR3nt: TGTGCCATCAAGTACTCTGGGGCCAACGTCCTGACTTTC
CDR3aa: CAIKYSGANVLTF

j_gene: TRBJ2-1
d_gene: .
v_gene: TRBV27
len: 14
abundance: .
CDR3nt: TGTGCCAGCAGTTTCCCTCCCCCCAGAGGTGAGCAGTTCTTC
CDR3aa: CASSFPPPRGEQFF

j_gene: TRBJ1-2
d_gene: TRBD1
v_gene: TRBV10-3
len: 14
abundance: .
CDR3nt: TGTGCCATCAGTTACGACAGGGGCGGGAATGGCTACACCTTC
CDR3aa: CAISYDRGGNGYTF

j_gene: TRBJ2-7
d_gene: TRBD2
v_gene: TRBV4-2
len: 16
abundance: .
CDR3nt: TGTGCCAGCAGCCATCCCCGACTAGCGGGAGGCCCCGAGCAGTACTTC
CDR3aa: CASSHPRLAGGPEQYF

j_gene: TRBJ2-1
d_gene: TRBD2
v_gene: TRBV19
len: 15
abundance: .
CDR3nt: TGTGCCAGTAGCCTAACTAGCGAAGTGTTCAATGAGCAGTTCTTC
CDR3aa: CASSLTSEVFNEQFF

j_gene: TRBJ1-4
d_gene: .
v_gene: TRBV6-5
len: 13
abundance: .
CDR3nt: TGTGCCAGCAAGATCCCCGGGATAGGAAAACTGTTTTTT
CDR3aa: CASKIPGIGKLFF

j_gene: TRBJ1-2
d_gene: .
v_gene: TRBV7-2
len: 14
abundance: .
CDR3nt: TGTGCCAGCAGCTACGCCGGACAGTTTAATGGCTACACCTTC
CDR3aa: CASSYAGQFNGYTF

j_gene: TRBJ2-2
d_gene: TRBD2
v_gene: TRBV2
len: 15
abundance: .
CDR3nt: TGTGCCAGCAGAGCACTAGCGGGGGCAACCGGGGAGCTGTTTTTT
CDR3aa: CASRALAGATGELFF

j_gene: TRBJ2-1
d_gene: TRBD2
v_gene: TRBV5-1
len: 17
abundance: few
CDR3nt: TGCGCCAGCAGCTTCCGGCTAGCGGGAGCTTTCTACAATGAGCAGTTCTTC
CDR3aa: CASSFRLAGAFYNEQFF

j_gene: TRBJ1-2
d_gene: .
v_gene: TRBV28
len: 12
abundance: .
CDR3nt: TGTGCCAGCAGTTTTGGGGTTGGCGGCTACACCTTC
CDR3aa: CASSFGVGGYTF

j_gene: TRBJ1-6
d_gene: .
v_gene: TRBV28
len: 13
abundance: .
CDR3nt: TGTGCCAGCATCTCGGGGCTCGGGTCACCCCTCCACTTT
CDR3aa: CASISGLGSPLHF

j_gene: TRBJ1-1
d_gene: .
v_gene: TRBV19
len: 12
abundance: once
CDR3nt: TGTGCCAGTACGGACGGGAACACTGAAGCTTTCTTT
CDR3aa: CASTDGNTEAFF

j_gene: TRBJ1-1
d_gene: .
v_gene: TRBV18
len: 15
abundance: .
CDR3nt: TGTGCCAGCTCACCACGGACGGAGGGGAACACTGAAGCTTTCTTT
CDR3aa: CASSPRTEGNTEAFF

j_gene: TRBJ2-1
d_gene: TRBD1
v_gene: TRBV7-9
len: 18
abundance: .
CDR3nt: TGTGCCAGCAGTTATCCCACCACAGGGGGCAGCTCCTACAATGAGCAGTTCTTC
CDR3aa: CASSYPTTGGSSYNEQFF

j_gene: TRBJ1-6
d_gene: .
v_gene: TRBV9
len: 15
abundance: few
CDR3nt: TGTGCCAGCAGCGTAACCGCAGCCGTAAATTCACCCCTCCACTTT
CDR3aa: CASSVTAAVNSPLHF

j_gene: TRBJ2-2
d_gene: TRBD1
v_gene: TRBV5-4
len: 15
abundance: .
CDR3nt: TGTGCCAGCAGAAAACAGGGGGCGAGCACCGGGGAGCTGTTTTTT
CDR3aa: CASRKQGASTGELFF

j_gene: TRBJ2-7
d_gene: TRBD1
v_gene: TRBV6-5
len: 14
abundance: .
CDR3nt: TGTGCCAGCAGTTACCTGACAGGGTCCTACGAGCAGTACTTC
CDR3aa: CASSYLTGSYEQYF

j_gene: TRBJ1-1
d_gene: .
v_gene: TRBV9
len: 11
abundance: .
CDR3nt: TGTCCCGGGGGTTGGAACACTGAAGCTTTCTTT
CDR3aa: CPGGWNTEAFF

j_gene: TRBJ1-1
d_gene: .
v_gene: TRBV18
len: 13
abundance: .
CDR3nt: TGTGCCAGCTCAGGGGAGGGGCACACTGAAGCTTTCTTT
CDR3aa: CASSGEGHTEAFF

j_gene: TRBJ1-3
d_gene: .
v_gene: TRBV7-9
len: 15
abundance: .
CDR3nt: TGTGCCAGCAGCTTAGGTGACAGCAACACAAACACCATATATTTT
CDR3aa: CASSLGDSNTNTIYF

j_gene: TRBJ2-5
d_gene: .
v_gene: TRBV9
len: 15
abundance: once
CDR3nt: TGTGCCAGCAGCGTATCCGGCGGGTACCAAGAGACCCAGTACTTC
CDR3aa: CASSVSGGYQETQYF

j_gene: TRBJ2-3
d_gene: TRBD2
v_gene: TRBV6-2/TRBV6-3
len: 14
abundance: .
CDR3nt: TGTGCCAGCAGTTACACTAGCGGGCCAGATACGCAGTATTTT
CDR3aa: CASSYTSGPDTQYF

j_gene: TRBJ2-7
d_gene: .
v_gene: TRBV30
len: 13
abundance: .
CDR3nt: TGTGCCTGGGGAGGGGGAACGGCAGGGAAACAGTACTTC
CDR3aa: CAWGGGTAGKQYF

j_gene: TRBJ1-1
d_gene: TRBD1
v_gene: TRBV5-1
len: 15
abundance: .
CDR3nt: TGCGCCAGCAGCGGGACAGGCCGTGGGGACACTGAAGCTTTCTTT
CDR3aa: CASSGTGRGDTEAFF

j_gene: TRBJ2-5
d_gene: TRBD1
v_gene: TRBV7-2
len: 14
abundance: .
CDR3nt: TGTGCCAGCAGCTTAGACAGGGGCAGCGAGACCCAGTACTTC
CDR3aa: CASSLDRGSETQYF

j_gene: TRBJ2-7
d_gene: TRBD2
v_gene: TRBV9
len: 15
abundance: .
CDR3nt: TGTGCCAGCAGCGTAGGTGGGACTACTGGTGAGGAGCAGTACTTC
CDR3aa: CASSVGGTTGEEQYF

j_gene: TRBJ2-5
d_gene: .
v_gene: TRBV9
len: 13
abundance: .
CDR3nt: TGTGCCAGCAGCGTTGATTTTACGTCGACCCAGTACTTC
CDR3aa: CASSVDFTSTQYF

j_gene: TRBJ1-5
d_gene: TRBD1
v_gene: TRBV27
len: 15
abundance: once
CDR3nt: TGTGCCAGCAGTTTCGGGACAGGGGGCAATCAGCCCCAGCATTTT
CDR3aa: CASSFGTGGNQPQHF

j_gene: TRBJ1-4
d_gene: .
v_gene: TRBV5-8
len: 15
abundance: .
CDR3nt: TGTGCCAGCAGCTCACGGGGGAGTACTAATGAAAAACTGTTTTTT
CDR3aa: CASSSRGSTNEKLFF

j_gene: TRBJ1-6
d_gene: TRBD1
v_gene: TRBV7-9
len: 14
abundance: .
CDR3nt: TGTGCCAGCAGCTCGACAGGGTTTAATTCACCCCTCCACTTT
CDR3aa: CASSSTGFNSPLHF

j_gene: TRBJ1-1
d_gene: .
v_gene: TRBV19
len: 17
abundance: .
CDR3nt: TGTGCCAGTAGTGCCTCGGGACGGTGGGGTGTGTGGTCTGAAGCTTTCTTT
CDR3aa: CASSASGRWGVWSEAFF

j_gene: TRBJ2-3
d_gene: TRBD2
v_gene: TRBV3-1/TRBV3-2
len: 16
abundance: .
CDR3nt: TGTGCCAGCAGCCAAGGTCGGGGGGGCCGCTCAGATACGCAGTATTTT
CDR3aa: CASSQGRGGRSDTQYF

j_gene: TRBJ2-6
d_gene: .
v_gene: TRBV30
len: 14
abundance: .
CDR3nt: TGTGCCTGGAGTTGGCTGGGAGGGGCCAACGTCCTGACTTTC
CDR3aa: CAWSWLGGANVLTF

j_gene: TRBJ2-1
d_gene: .
v_gene: TRBV4-1
len: 15
abundance: few
CDR3nt: TGCGCCAGCAGCCAAGATCGGGACGACTACAATGAGCAGTTCTTC
CDR3aa: CASSQDRDDYNEQFF

j_gene: TRBJ1-1
d_gene: TRBD1
v_gene: TRBV6-5
len: 13
abundance: .
CDR3nt: TGTGCCAGCAGCCTCACAGGGGCCACTGAAGCTTTCTTT
CDR3aa: CASSLTGATEAFF

j_gene: TRBJ1-4
d_gene: .
v_gene: TRBV10-3
len: 13
abundance: .
CDR3nt: TGTGCCATCAGTGAGGGGGCCCGGGAAAAACTGTTTTTT
CDR3aa: CAISEGAREKLFF

j_gene: TRBJ2-1
d_gene: TRBD2
v_gene: TRBV5-8
len: 14
abundance: .
CDR3nt: TGTGCCAGCAGCCGTCGGACTAGCAGCAATGAGCAGTTCTTC
CDR3aa: CASSRRTSSNEQFF

j_gene: TRBJ1-5
d_gene: .
v_gene: TRBV5-1
len: 13
abundance: .
CDR3nt: TGCGCCAGCAGCTCACAGGGTCCTCAGCCCCAGCATTTT
CDR3aa: CASSSQGPQPQHF

j_gene: TRBJ2-2
d_gene: .
v_gene: TRBV3-1/TRBV3-2
len: 12
abundance: .
CDR3nt: TGTGCCAGCAGCCGGAGTAGCGGGGAGCTGTTTTTT
CDR3aa: CASSRSSGELFF

j_gene: TRBJ1-1
d_gene: .
v_gene: TRBV5-1
len: 14
abundance: .
CDR3nt: TGCGCCAGCAGCTTGGGTTCGGTGAACACTGAAGCTTTCTTT
CDR3aa: CASSLGSVNTEAFF

j_gene: TRBJ2-1
d_gene: .
v_gene: TRBV5-4
len: 17
abundance: .
CDR3nt: TGTGCCAGCAGCGGAGGAATAGGGGGGAGGAATTACAATGAGCAGTTCTTC
CDR3aa: CASSGGIGGRNYNEQFF

j_gene: TRBJ2-7
d_gene: .
v_gene: TRBV6-2/TRBV6-3
len: 14
abundance: .
CDR3nt: TGTGCCAGCAGTTCCCTCCCGGGGGCCTACGAGCAGTACTTC
CDR3aa: CASSSLPGAYEQYF

j_gene: TRBJ2-7
d_gene: TRBD1
v_gene: TRBV6-1
len: 16
abundance: .
CDR3nt: TGTGCCAGCAGTGTAAGGCCGGGACAGGGGGGAAACGCGCAGTACTTC
CDR3aa: CASSVRPGQGGNAQYF

j_gene: TRBJ2-2
d_gene: TRBD2
v_gene: TRBV9
len: 16
abundance: .
CDR3nt: TGTGCCAGCAGCGTAGCATTGGGACTAGGTGACGGGGAGCTGTTTTTT
CDR3aa: CASSVALGLGDGELFF

j_gene: TRBJ1-4
d_gene: .
v_gene: TRBV5-1
len: 15
abundance: .
CDR3nt: TGCGCCAGCAGCTCCCGGGATACAACTAATGAAAAACTGTTTTTT
CDR3aa: CASSSRDTTNEKLFF

j_gene: TRBJ2-6
d_gene: .
v_gene: TRBV27
len: 13
abundance: once
CDR3nt: TGTGCCAGCAGTTTTCCAGGGGCCAACGTCCTGACTTTC
CDR3aa: CASSFPGANVLTF

j_gene: TRBJ1-5
d_gene: TRBD1
v_gene: TRBV7-3
len: 17
abundance: once
CDR3nt: TGTGCCAGCAGCCCCTCGGGACAGGGGCTTTGTCATCAGCCCCAGCATTTT
CDR3aa: CASSPSGQGLCHQPQHF

j_gene: TRBJ2-5
d_gene: TRBD1
v_gene: TRBV4-3
len: 15
abundance: .
CDR3nt: TGCGCCAGCAGCCAAGGCGGACAGGGCTGGGAGACCCAGTACTTC
CDR3aa: CASSQGGQGWETQYF

j_gene: TRBJ2-7
d_gene: .
v_gene: TRBV5-6
len: 14
abundance: .
CDR3nt: TGTGCCAGCAGCTTGTCGGACAACTCCTACGAGCAGTACTTC
CDR3aa: CASSLSDNSYEQYF

j_gene: TRBJ2-7
d_gene: .
v_gene: TRBV12-3/TRBV12-4
len: 13
abundance: .
CDR3nt: TGTGCCAGCAGTACCGGGACAATCTACGAGCAGTACTTC
CDR3aa: CASSTGTIYEQYF

j_gene: TRBJ2-1
d_gene: .
v_gene: TRBV20-1
len: 11
abundance: .
CDR3nt: TGCAGTGCGGCAAGAGGACAGGAGCAGTTCTTC
CDR3aa: CSAARGQEQFF

j_gene: TRBJ1-6
d_gene: .
v_gene: TRBV18
len: 14
abundance: .
CDR3nt: TGTGCCAGCTCACCGTTGGGGAATAATTCACCCCTCCACTTT
CDR3aa: CASSPLGNNSPLHF

j_gene: TRBJ1-1
d_gene: .
v_gene: TRBV7-8
len: 12
abundance: .
CDR3nt: TGTGCCAGCAGCTTAGACCGGGGGGAAGCTTTCTTT
CDR3aa: CASSLDRGEAFF